This T cell receptor beta chain is from a study of blood T cell repertoires in COVID-19. Study summary: Some COVID-19 samples were acute and others convalescent; all came from the United States, Italy and Spain. PBMCs, B-cell-depleted T cells, or T cells were the source of the cDNA or gDNA that made up the material.

Between the trimmed V and J ends, which lost 4 bases and 4 bases, there was a span of 20 bases. This CDR3 is built from 16 residues. In germline, CDR1 is MDHEN, CDR2 SYDVKM. In the original analysis: For nucleated cells, counts were estimated from reference gene primer amplification. Measured with immunoSEQ multiplex PCR; TCRdb has only the in-frame clones, and not every one. V and J calls and clone size are copied from that table; D and trimming were computed from the DNA. Of some 74,000 clones in the sample, approximately 81% were seen once. Sequencing used peripheral blood. The clonotype was recovered from a woman older than 75 with active or convalescent COVID-19. The chain is built from TRBV28 and TRBJ2-7; maybe TRBD2 (6 bases). Here the CDR3 DNA reads TGTGCCAGCAGTTCCCCCCGGACTACCCGGCAATACGAGCAGTACTTC. Encoded protein: CASSSPRTTRQYEQYF.